These 20 T cell receptor beta chains originate from one sample sequenced in a study of T cells after yellow fever vaccination. One entry per CDR3 protein results from TCRdb running MiXCR on the 5' RACE reads. The sample includes about 320,000 distinct CDR3 sequences, around 4.5% of them seen just once. Sequences were derived from PBMCs, sampled 15 days after the yellow fever booster vaccination. Source of these receptors: a man in his late teens or twenties who received the YFV17D yellow fever vaccine.

This clonotype appeared a few times. CDR3 loop: CASSLAGDGRETQYF. CDR3 DNA sequence: TGTGCCAGCAGCTTAGCAGGGGATGGCAGAGAGACCCAGTACTTC. V gene TRBV5-4 combines with J gene TRBJ2-5, with a tentative D call TRBD1 (6 bases). CDR1 is SGHNT, CDR2 YYREEE, per germline (reference sequence). There are 15 residues in the CDR3. The germline V and J ends were trimmed by 2 bases and 4 bases, with 15 bases remaining between them. The full variable domain, its missing parts supplied by reference TRBV5-4 and TRBJ2-5, is ETGVTQSPTHLIKTRGQQVTLRCSSQSGHNTVSWYQQALGQGPQFIFQYYREEENGRGNFPPRFSGLQFPNYSSELNVNALELDDSALYLCASSLAGDGRETQYFGPGTRLLVL.

This clonotype was recorded a few times. The chain links TRBV7-2 to TRBJ2-5; TRBD2 agrees at 8 bases. Unmatched junction bases numbered 5, after V lost 4 bases and J lost 4 bases. The CDR3 runs to 14 residues. The germline V gene has CDR1 SGHTA and CDR2 FQGNSA. CDR3 in DNA: TGTGCCAGCAGCTCAACCGGGACTAGAGAGACCCAGTACTTC. Translating gives CASSSTGTRETQYF.

This clonotype was found many times. The chain carries TRBV7-9 and TRBJ1-1; no firm D call. V gave up 5 bases and J gave up 11 bases, with 18 bases separating them. The CDR3 covers 13 residues. Per the germline V gene, CDR1 is SEHNR and CDR2 is FQNEAQ (reference sequence). The CDR3 is CASSPNSTPMAFF. In nucleotides, the CDR3 is TGTGCCAGCAGCCCGAACAGCACGCCCATGGCTTTCTTT. The full variable domain, in which reference TRBV7-9 and TRBJ1-1 provide the parts outside the CDR3, is DTGVSQNPRHKITKRGQNVTFRCDPISEHNRLYWYRQTLGQGPEFLTYFQNEAQLEKSRLLSDRFSAERPKGSFSTLEIQRTEQGDSAMYLCASSPNSTPMAFFGQGTRLTVV.

This clonotype was counted only a few times. V gene TRBV3-1 combines with J gene TRBJ1-5; no definite D call. The CDR3 totals 15 residues. V gave up 1 base and J gave up 0 bases, with 7 bases separating them. The germline gives CDR1 LGHDT, CDR2 YNNKEL (reference sequence). CDR3 amino acids: CASSQGGLSNQPQHF. The DNA for the CDR3 is TGTGCCAGCAGCCAAGGAGGGCTTAGCAATCAGCCCCAGCATTTT.

The rearrangement joins TRBV5-1 to TRBJ2-1, with D unclear. V gave up 7 bases and J gave up 2 bases, with 10 bases separating them. The CDR3 loop spans 13 amino acids. Germline V gene sequence: CDR1 SGHRS, CDR2 YFSETQ. CDR3: CASRESTYNEQFF. DNA of the CDR3: TGCGCCAGCCGTGAATCGACCTACAATGAGCAGTTCTTC.

The rearrangement links TRBV5-1 to TRBJ1-2; tentatively, D is TRBD1 (5 bases). V was trimmed by 0 bases and J by 3 bases, leaving 21 bases between them. The length of the CDR3 is 18 residues. Germline V gene lookup returns CDR1 SGHRS and CDR2 YFSETQ. CDR3 DNA sequence: TGCGCCAGCAGCTTGGCCCCGGGGGTAACGTCCCCCTACTATGGCTACACCTTC. Protein product: CASSLAPGVTSPYYGYTF.

There are many counts of this clonotype. The gene calls are TRBV20-1 and TRBJ1-5; D is perhaps TRBD1 (5 bases). Trimming took 7 bases from V and 2 from J, leaving 12 bases between them. This CDR3 region has 13 residues. Germline CDR1 and CDR2: DFQATT and SNEGSKA (reference sequence). CDR3 nucleotides: TGCAGTGGAAGCGGGGACGGCAATCAGCCCCAGCATTTT. Protein sequence: CSGSGDGNQPQHF.

This clonotype occurred many times. The chain joins TRBV6-2 or TRBV6-3 to TRBJ2-3, with 8 bases lining up with TRBD2. The CDR3 totals 16 residues. With 2 bases clipped from V and 1 base from J, the junction kept 5 bases outside the gene matches. Per the germline V gene, CDR1 is MNHEY and CDR2 is SVGEGT. The DNA of the CDR3 is TGTGCCAGCAGTTACAGGCGGGGGGAAGGCACAGATACGCAGTATTTT. Its translation: CASSYRRGEGTDTQYF.

The chain carries TRBV18 and TRBJ1-4, with D perhaps TRBD1 (6 bases). V lost 3 bases to trimming and J lost 1 base, with 9 bases between them. Germline V gives CDR1 KGHSH, CDR2 LQKENI. The CDR3 is 15 residues long. The CDR3 nucleotides are TGTGCCAGCTCACCCCGGACAGTAACTAATGAAAAACTGTTTTTT. Protein sequence: CASSPRTVTNEKLFF.

The sample holds a few counts of this clonotype. The rearrangement links TRBV5-1 to TRBJ2-5; D is perhaps TRBD1 or TRBD2 (6 bases each). Trimming stripped 2 bases from V and 5 bases from J, with 16 bases between. Germline V CDR1 and CDR2: SGHRS, YFSETQ. This CDR3 region has 15 residues. CDR3 sequence: CASSFYGGQDETQYF. The CDR3 coding sequence is TGCGCCAGCAGCTTTTACGGGGGCCAGGATGAGACCCAGTACTTC.

This clonotype was observed a handful of times. V usage is TRBV7-2 and J usage is TRBJ2-4, with D perhaps TRBD2 (6 bases). CDR1 is SGHTA and CDR2 is FQGNSA in the germline V gene. Trimming removed 2 bases from V and 7 bases from J, with 12 bases in between. This CDR3 contains 14 residues. CDR3: CASSLNAAGNIQYF. Here the CDR3 DNA reads TGTGCCAGCAGCTTAAACGCGGCGGGGAACATTCAGTACTTC.

Ten or more counts support this clonotype. This chain links TRBV6-5 with TRBJ1-6; D gene unclear. The germline gives CDR1 MNHEY, CDR2 SVGAGI. The CDR3 contains 18 residues. V was pared by 0 bases and J by 7 bases, with 19 bases between. The CDR3 spells CASSYSKVAAPLNSPLHF. CDR3 bases: TGTGCCAGCAGTTACTCGAAGGTTGCGGCCCCTCTGAATTCACCCCTCCACTTT.

This clonotype has a handful of counts. The chain carries TRBV5-1 and TRBJ1-6; D may be TRBD1 (6 bases). Germline lookup yields CDR1 SGHRS and CDR2 YFSETQ. V was pared by 7 bases and J by 7 bases, with 15 bases between. The CDR3 runs to 14 residues. The CDR3 loop reads CASQQQGGNSPLHF. CDR3 bases: TGCGCCAGCCAACAACAGGGTGGGAATTCACCCCTCCACTTT.

In this sample, this clonotype turned up a few times. The chain carries TRBV20-1 and TRBJ2-1; TRBD2 might be the D (7 bases). Trimming stripped 0 bases from V and 2 bases from J, with 14 bases between. The V gene's germline CDR1 is DFQATT and CDR2 SNEGSKA (reference sequence). The CDR3 has 16 residues. CDR3 residues: CSARDPGGLAYNEQFF. The CDR3 bases are TGCAGTGCTAGAGATCCCGGGGGGCTCGCCTACAATGAGCAGTTCTTC.

This clonotype was seen more than once but under ten times. The J gene is TRBJ2-5, the V gene TRBV3-1, with D tentatively TRBD1 or TRBD2 (5 bases each). Trimming took off 7 bases at V and 1 base at J, with 16 bases between the two ends. From germline, CDR1 is LGHDT and CDR2 YNNKEL (reference sequence). This CDR3 has 15 residues. Written as DNA, the CDR3 is TGTGCCAGCACCTCAGGGTCGGGGATCCAAGAGACCCAGTACTTC. Translation: CASTSGSGIQETQYF.

Only a few counts were recorded for this clonotype. The chain couples TRBV4-1 to TRBJ1-5; TRBD1 aligns across 10 bases. The CDR3 runs 15 residues. CDR1 and CDR2 from the germline V gene are MGHRA and YSYEKL. J lost 8 bases, V lost 3 bases, and 7 bases had no gene match. The CDR3 loop reads CASSQTGQGSKPQHF. In DNA form, the CDR3 reads TGCGCCAGCAGCCAGACGGGACAGGGGTCAAAGCCCCAGCATTTT.

This clonotype has more than one count but fewer than ten. The chain recombines TRBV12-3 or TRBV12-4 with TRBJ1-5; D ambiguous. Trimming removed 2 bases at V and 4 bases at J, with 9 bases between. This CDR3 is built from 14 residues. The chain's CDR3 is CASSLNIQNQPQHF. In DNA form, the CDR3 reads TGTGCCAGCAGTTTAAACATCCAAAATCAGCCCCAGCATTTT.

The V and J genes are TRBV15 and TRBJ1-2; D remains unclear. This CDR3 comprises 11 residues. The germline V gene encodes CDR1 LNHNV and CDR2 YYDKDF (reference sequence). Trimming cost V 5 bases and J 10 bases, with 11 bases left between them. CDR3 DNA: TGTGCCACCAGCTATCGACTAAACTACACCTTC. It yields the protein CATSYRLNYTF.

The V and J genes are TRBV6-2 or TRBV6-3 and TRBJ1-5; D is ambiguous. The length of the CDR3 is 15 residues. With 0 bases removed from V and 5 bases from J, the gap between germline ends came to 11 bases. Germline V gene sequence: CDR1 MNHEY, CDR2 SVGEGT. The CDR3 nucleotides are TGTGCCAGCAGTTACTCGTCGATACGGGATCAGCCCCAGCATTTT. Residues: CASSYSSIRDQPQHF.

A few counts support this clonotype. The chain recombines TRBV4-1 with TRBJ1-4; D call uncertain. The CDR3 sequence is 14 residues long. Germline CDR1 is MGHRA and CDR2 is YSYEKL. V gave up 1 base and J gave up 3 bases, with 6 bases separating them. In nucleotides, the CDR3 is TGCGCCAGCAGCCAAGTTGTAGCTAATGAAAAACTGTTTTTT. Its protein product is CASSQVVANEKLFF.